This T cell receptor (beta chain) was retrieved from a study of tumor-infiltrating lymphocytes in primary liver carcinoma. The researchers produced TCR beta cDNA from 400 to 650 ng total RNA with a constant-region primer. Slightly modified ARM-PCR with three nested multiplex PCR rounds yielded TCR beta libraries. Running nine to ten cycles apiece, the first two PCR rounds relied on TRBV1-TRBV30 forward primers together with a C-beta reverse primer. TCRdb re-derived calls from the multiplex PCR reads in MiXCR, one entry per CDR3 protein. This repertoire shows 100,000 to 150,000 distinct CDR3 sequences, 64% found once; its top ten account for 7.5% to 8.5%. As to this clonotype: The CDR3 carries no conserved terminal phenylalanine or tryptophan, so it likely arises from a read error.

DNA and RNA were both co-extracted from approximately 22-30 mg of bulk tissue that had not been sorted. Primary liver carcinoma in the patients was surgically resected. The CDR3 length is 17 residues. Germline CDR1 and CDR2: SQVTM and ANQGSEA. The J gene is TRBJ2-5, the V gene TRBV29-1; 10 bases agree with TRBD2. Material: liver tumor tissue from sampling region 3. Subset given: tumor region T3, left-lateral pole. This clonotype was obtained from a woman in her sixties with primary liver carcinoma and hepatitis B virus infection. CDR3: CSVFVLSGRAGVKTQYI. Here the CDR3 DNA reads TGCAGCGTTTTTGTGCTCAGCGGGAGGGCCGGAGTGAAGACTCAGTACATC.